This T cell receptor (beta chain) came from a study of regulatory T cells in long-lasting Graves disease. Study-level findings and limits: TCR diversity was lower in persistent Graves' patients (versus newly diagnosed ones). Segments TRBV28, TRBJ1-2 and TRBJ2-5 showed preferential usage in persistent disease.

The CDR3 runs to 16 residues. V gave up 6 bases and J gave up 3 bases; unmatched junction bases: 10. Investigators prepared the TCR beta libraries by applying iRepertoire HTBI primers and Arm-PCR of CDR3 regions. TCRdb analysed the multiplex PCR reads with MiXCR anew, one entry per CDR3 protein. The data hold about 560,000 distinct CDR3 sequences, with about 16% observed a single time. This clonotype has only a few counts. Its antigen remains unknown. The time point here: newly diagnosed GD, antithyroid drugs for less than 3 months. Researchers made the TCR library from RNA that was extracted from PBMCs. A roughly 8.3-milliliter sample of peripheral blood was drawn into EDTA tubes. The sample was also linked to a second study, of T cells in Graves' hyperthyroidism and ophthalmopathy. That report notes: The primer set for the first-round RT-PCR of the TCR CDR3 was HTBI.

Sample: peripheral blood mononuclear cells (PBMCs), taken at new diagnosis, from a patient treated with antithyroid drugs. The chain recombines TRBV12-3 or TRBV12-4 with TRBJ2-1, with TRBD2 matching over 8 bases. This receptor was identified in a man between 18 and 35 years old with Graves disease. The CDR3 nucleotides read TGTGCCAGCAGCCCGTCCGGGACTAGAGGCTACAATGAGCAGTTCTTC. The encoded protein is CASSPSGTRGYNEQFF.